One and the same sample provided the 6 T cell receptor beta chains below, sequenced in a study of cytomegalovirus exposure and HLA in healthy donors. The PCR employed 60 Vbeta primers together with 13 Jbeta primers. The assay was immunoSEQ multiplex PCR, and TCRdb's table has in-frame clones only and misses some. This table has about 140,000 clones, approximately 73% appearing once. The material sequenced was PBMCs. These receptors were taken from a man aged 25-45 years in good health and CMV-seropositive.

The V and J genes are TRBV7-6 and TRBJ2-7; D possibly corresponds to TRBD2 (6 bases). V lost 2 bases, J lost 0 bases, and 11 bases lay in between. Germline V gene lookup returns CDR1 SGHVS and CDR2 FNYEAQ. The CDR3 sequence is 15 residues long. CDR3 in DNA: TGTGCCAGCAGCTTAACGGCGGAGGGCTCCTACGAGCAGTACTTC. This encodes CASSLTAEGSYEQYF. Variable domain in full (rest from reference TRBV7-6 and TRBJ2-7): GAGVSQSPRYKVTKRGQDVALRCDPISGHVSLYWYRQALGQGPEFLTYFNYEAQQDKSGLPNDRFSAERPEGSISTLTIQRTEQRDSAMYRCASSLTAEGSYEQYFGPGTRLTVT.

The chain employs TRBV10-3 and TRBJ1-2; D may be TRBD1 (5 bases). The CDR3 consists of 14 residues. Trimming took 6 bases from V and 8 from J, leaving 19 bases between them. From germline, CDR1 is ENHRY and CDR2 SYGVKD. CDR3 DNA: TGTGCCATCAGCCAGGAAGGGGCATCTGAGGGCTACACCTTC. It translates to CAISQEGASEGYTF.

This clone was observed a handful of times. The rearrangement joins TRBV7-9 to TRBJ2-3, with D maybe TRBD2 (5 bases). The ends were cut back, 3 bases at V and 5 bases at J, with 6 bases in the middle. The germline CDR1 and CDR2 sequences are SEHNR and FQNEAQ (reference sequence). There are 12 residues in the CDR3. The CDR3 DNA reads as TGTGCCAGCAGCTTCGGGGTAGATACGCAGTATTTT. Its translation is CASSFGVDTQYF.

The chain employs TRBV4-1 and TRBJ2-7; the match to TRBD2 covers 14 bases. Germline CDR1 is MGHRA and CDR2 is YSYEKL. There are 15 residues in the CDR3. V shed 3 bases and J 2 bases; nucleotides not matched to a gene: 0. The chain's CDR3 is CASSQTSGRAYEQYF. The CDR3 DNA sequence: TGCGCCAGCAGCCAGACTAGCGGGAGGGCCTACGAGCAGTACTTC.

The chain employs TRBV19 and TRBJ2-1; a weak D match, TRBD2 (6 bases). Trimming removed 8 bases at V and 9 bases at J, with 20 bases between. This CDR3 has 14 amino acids. CDR1 is LNHDA and CDR2 is SQIVND in the germline V gene (reference sequence). CDR3 sequence (DNA): TGTGCCAGTGGTGAAAGGCCAACCGGGGGTGAGCAGTTCTTC. It encodes CASGERPTGGEQFF.

The V gene is TRBV7-6, the J gene TRBJ2-1, with TRBD1 identical over 7 bases. J gave up 13 bases and V 5 bases, and 8 bases lay outside the gene matches. This CDR3 comprises 12 residues. Germline V gene data show CDR1 as SGHVS and CDR2 as FNYEAQ. For the CDR3, the DNA is TGTGCCAGCAGCGCCACCGGGACAGAACAGTTCTTC. Translating it yields CASSATGTEQFF.